The T cell receptor (beta chain) described here comes from a study of control samples from healthy donors and cancer patients. Clones were read by immunoSEQ multiplex PCR, and TCRdb kept only the in-frame ones, dropping some. The data contain 55,000 to 90,000 clones, under 90% of them singletons. Sequencing input: blood. The sequence came from a man aged 45-65 years in good health.

This chain's CDR3 is CASSSQGAEQYF. CDR3 DNA sequence: TGTGCCAGCAGCTCTCAGGGGGCCGAGCAGTACTTC. The V and J genes are TRBV11-3 and TRBJ2-7; 8 bases align to TRBD1. This CDR3 is 12 amino acids long. Germline-derived CDR1 and CDR2 are SGHNT and YENEEA. V dropped 4 bases and J dropped 6; count of bases not matched to a gene: 2.